The clone carrying this T cell receptor (beta chain) has more than one count but fewer than ten. Its target is unknown. The data belong to a study of cytomegalovirus exposure and HLA in healthy donors. General observations from the study: TRBV6-2, TRBV6-3 and some other V segments were unresolvable in 87-base-pair reads. Common viral pathogens were later found to be apparently linked to several of the most significant clusters.

The primer mix had 60 Vbeta and 13 Jbeta primers. Profiling relied on immunoSEQ multiplex PCR, and the TCRdb table lists in-frame clones only, not all of them. The table lists around 100,000 clones, 75% of them singletons. This CDR3 has 15 amino acids. The V and J ends lost 4 bases and 4 bases, in that order; junction bases with no gene match: 9. Germline-derived CDR1 and CDR2 are SGHRS and YFSETQ. Material for sequencing was PBMCs. The TCR comes from a woman between 18 and 29 years old in good health and CMV-seropositive. V is TRBV5-1 and J is TRBJ1-2, with 8 positions matching TRBD1. DNA for the CDR3: TGCGCCAGCAGCCCTTCATCCAGGGGGCTCTATGGCTACACCTTC. Protein sequence: CASSPSSRGLYGYTF.